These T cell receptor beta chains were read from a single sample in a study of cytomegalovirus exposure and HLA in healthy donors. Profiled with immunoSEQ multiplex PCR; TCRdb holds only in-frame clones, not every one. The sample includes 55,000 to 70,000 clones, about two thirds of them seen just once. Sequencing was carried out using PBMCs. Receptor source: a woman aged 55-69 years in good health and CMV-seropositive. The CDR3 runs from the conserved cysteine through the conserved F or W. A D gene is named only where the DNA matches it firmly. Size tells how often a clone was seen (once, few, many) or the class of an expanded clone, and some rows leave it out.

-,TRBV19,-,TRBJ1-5,CASSISVTGNQPQHF,TGTGCCAGTAGTATCTCTGTCACAGGGAATCAGCCCCAGCATTTT
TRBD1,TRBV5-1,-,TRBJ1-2,CASSAGGQGANYGYTF,TGCGCCAGCAGCGCGGGGGGACAGGGGGCTAACTATGGCTACACCTTC
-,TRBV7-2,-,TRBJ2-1,CASSNSRAGNEQFF,TGTGCCAGCAGCAACTCCCGGGCGGGCAATGAGCAGTTCTTC
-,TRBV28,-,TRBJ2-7,CASWPVKGIPYEQYF,TGTGCCAGCTGGCCCGTTAAGGGGATCCCCTACGAGCAGTACTTC
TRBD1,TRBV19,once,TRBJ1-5,CASSTGGGQPQHF,TGTGCCAGTAGTACAGGGGGCGGTCAGCCCCAGCATTTT
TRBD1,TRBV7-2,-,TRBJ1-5,CASSQTGGNQPQHF,TGTGCCAGCAGCCAGACAGGGGGGAATCAGCCCCAGCATTTT
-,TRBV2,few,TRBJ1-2,CASSGGGSYGYTF,TGTGCCAGCAGTGGGGGAGGGAGCTATGGCTACACCTTC
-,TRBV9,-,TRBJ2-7,CASSPSPFEAYEQYF,TGTGCCAGCAGCCCTAGCCCATTTGAGGCCTACGAGCAGTACTTC
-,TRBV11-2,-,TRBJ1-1,CASSSLARGREAFF,TGTGCCAGCAGCTCCCTCGCTCGGGGAAGGGAAGCTTTCTTT
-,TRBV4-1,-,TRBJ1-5,CASSQRFQGQPQHF,TGCGCCAGCAGCCAAAGATTCCAGGGCCAGCCCCAGCATTTT
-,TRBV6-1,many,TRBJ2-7,CGSSGQGYEQYF,TGTGGCTCATCCGGGCAGGGCTACGAGCAGTACTTC
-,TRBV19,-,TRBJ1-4,CASSIDNQGKEKLFF,TGTGCCAGTAGTATAGATAATCAGGGAAAGGAAAAACTGTTTTTT
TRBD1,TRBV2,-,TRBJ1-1,CASSSETGTEAFF,TGTGCCAGCAGCTCCGAGACAGGGACTGAAGCTTTCTTT
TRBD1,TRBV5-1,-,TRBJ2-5,CASSSRGLETQYF,TGCGCCAGCAGCTCGAGGGGGCTTGAGACCCAGTACTTC
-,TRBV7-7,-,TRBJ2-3,CASSLAAPGTDTQYF,TGTGCCAGCAGCTTAGCGGCTCCAGGCACAGATACGCAGTATTTT
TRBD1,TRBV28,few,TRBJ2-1,CASNRPGQGVNEQFF,TGTGCCAGCAATCGACCGGGACAGGGGGTCAATGAGCAGTTCTTC
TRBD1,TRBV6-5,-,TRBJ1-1,CASSWGTDRATEAFF,TGTGCCAGCAGTTGGGGGACAGATCGTGCCACTGAAGCTTTCTTT
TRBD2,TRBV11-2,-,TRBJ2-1,CASSLGLAGMGQFF,TGTGCCAGCAGCTTGGGACTAGCGGGGATGGGGCAGTTCTTC
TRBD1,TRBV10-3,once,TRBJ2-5,CAISDPDTTGEETQYF,TGTGCCATCAGTGACCCCGATACTACAGGGGAAGAGACCCAGTACTTC
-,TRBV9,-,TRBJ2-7,CASSPGGYEQYF,TGTGCCAGCAGCCCCGGCGGCTACGAGCAGTACTTC
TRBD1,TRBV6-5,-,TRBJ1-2,CASSLTGGLIYGYTF,TGTGCCAGCAGCTTGACAGGGGGCTTAATCTATGGCTACACCTTC
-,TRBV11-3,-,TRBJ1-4,CASSFPQAGSNEKLFF,TGTGCCAGCAGCTTTCCCCAGGCGGGAAGTAATGAAAAACTGTTTTTT
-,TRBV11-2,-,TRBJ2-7,CASSSNRYEQYF,TGTGCCAGCAGCTCTAACAGATACGAGCAGTACTTC
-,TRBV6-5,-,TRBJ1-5,CASRTGQPQHF,TGTGCCAGCAGGACGGGGCAGCCCCAGCATTTT
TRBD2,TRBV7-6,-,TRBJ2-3,CASSSHSTSGGTDTQYF,TGTGCCAGCAGTTCTCACTCGACTAGCGGGGGGACAGATACGCAGTATTTT
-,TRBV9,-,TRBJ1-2,CASSGDGGYYGYTF,TGTGCCAGCTCGGGGGATGGGGGGTACTATGGCTACACCTTC
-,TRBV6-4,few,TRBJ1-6,CASSDSSGHRHIRINSPLHF,TGTGCCAGCAGTGACTCGTCGGGACACAGGCATATCAGGATTAATTCACCCCTCCACTTT
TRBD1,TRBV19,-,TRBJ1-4,CASMDRGLSEKLFF,TGTGCCAGTATGGACAGGGGGCTAAGTGAAAAACTGTTTTTT
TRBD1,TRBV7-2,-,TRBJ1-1,CASSPDRGGTEAFF,TGTGCCAGCAGCCCGGACAGGGGTGGAACTGAAGCTTTCTTT